This passage covers 22 T cell receptor beta chains from one sample sequenced in a study of cytomegalovirus exposure and HLA in healthy donors. Researchers ran the PCR with 60 Vbeta and 13 Jbeta primers. Some clones are missing from TCRdb's copy, which holds only in-frame ones; the method was immunoSEQ multiplex PCR. The data show 100,000 to 150,000 clones, approximately 84% seen once. Sequencing was done on a sample of PBMCs. The receptors come from a boy aged 2 to 10 in good health and CMV-seronegative.

The chain combines TRBV6-1 with TRBJ1-5; 8 positions agree with TRBD1. J was trimmed by 6 bases and V by 8 bases; bases with no gene match: 9. The CDR3 is made up of 14 amino acids. The germline V gene has CDR1 MNHNS and CDR2 SASEGT. In DNA form, the CDR3 reads TGTGCCAGCCAGGAGGACAGGGAGAGTCAGCCCCAGCATTTT. It is translated as CASQEDRESQPQHF.

The chain links TRBV11-2 to TRBJ1-2; 7 bases align to TRBD1. CDR3 size: 15 residues. V shed 0 bases, J shed 4 bases, and the junction held 5 bases outside the gene matches. Germline V gives CDR1 SGHAT, CDR2 FQNNGV. For the CDR3, the DNA is TGTGCCAGCAGCTTAGAGTCGACAGGGCGCTATGGCTACACCTTC. Translation: CASSLESTGRYGYTF.

This clone was seen more than once but under ten times. The chain recombines TRBV6-5 with TRBJ2-1; D might be TRBD2 (6 bases). V was trimmed by 5 bases and J by 5 bases, leaving 16 bases between them. CDR3 length: 15 residues. Germline assignment: CDR1 MNHEY and CDR2 SVGAGI. The CDR3 protein is CASSSLDVADNEQFF. The CDR3, as DNA: TGTGCCAGCAGTAGCCTTGACGTAGCGGACAATGAGCAGTTCTTC.

The V gene is TRBV6-4, the J gene TRBJ2-3; no clear D. The CDR3 has 13 residues. In germline, CDR1 is MRHNA, CDR2 SNTAGT. Trimming left V 8 bases short and J 5 bases short, with 14 bases between. CDR3 amino acids: CASSLWPGDTQYF. The CDR3 nucleotides read TGTGCCAGCTCATTATGGCCTGGAGATACGCAGTATTTT.

The CDR3 region is CAWSVDPARVPLEGANVLTF. The DNA for the CDR3 is TGTGCCTGGAGTGTGGATCCGGCCAGGGTGCCGCTTGAGGGGGCCAACGTCCTGACTTTC. V gene TRBV30 combines with J gene TRBJ2-6, with D possibly TRBD1 on 5 matching bases. This CDR3 is built from 20 residues. CDR1 and CDR2 from the germline V gene are GTSNPN and SVGIG (reference sequence). The V and J ends lost 0 bases and 4 bases respectively, with 25 bases between them.

The chain couples TRBV29-1 to TRBJ2-1, with D possibly TRBD1 on 5 matching bases. The germline V and J ends were trimmed by 7 bases and 4 bases, with 14 bases remaining between them. CDR1 is SQVTM, CDR2 ANQGSEA, per germline. CDR3 length equals 13 residues. The CDR3 here is CSARIREYNEQFF. The DNA for the CDR3 is TGCAGCGCCCGAATCAGGGAATACAATGAGCAGTTCTTC.

This chain joins TRBV7-3 and TRBJ1-1; tentatively, D is TRBD1 (5 bases). The CDR3 consists of 13 residues. CDR1 is SGHTA and CDR2 is FQGTGA in the germline V gene. The ends were cut back, 2 bases at V and 4 bases at J, with 8 bases in the middle. CDR3 loop: CASSLGQGTEAFF. The CDR3 DNA follows: TGTGCCAGCAGCTTAGGTCAGGGCACTGAAGCTTTCTTT.

The chain combines TRBV7-3 with TRBJ2-1, with D possibly TRBD2 on 5 matching bases. Trimming left V 2 bases short and J 9 bases short, with 5 bases between. The V gene's germline CDR1 is SGHTA and CDR2 FQGTGA. The CDR3 is 11 residues long. CDR3 in amino acids: CASSLAGEQFF. The CDR3 coding sequence is TGTGCCAGCAGCTTAGCGGGTGAGCAGTTCTTC.

The rearrangement uses TRBV9 and TRBJ2-1; weak D call: TRBD1 (6 bases). The CDR3 is made up of 14 amino acids. Germline CDR1 SGDLS, CDR2 YYNGEE. Trimming pared 4 bases from V and 9 bases from J, leaving 17 bases between. The CDR3 DNA reads as TGTGCCAGCAGCCCCCAAGAGGGACAACTTGAGCAGTTCTTC. Amino acids: CASSPQEGQLEQFF. The variable domain in full, with the rest retrieved from reference TRBV9 and TRBJ2-1, is DSGVTQTPKHLITATGQRVTLRCSPRSGDLSVYWYQQSLDQGLQFLIQYYNGEERAKGNILERFSAQQFPDLHSELNLSSLELGDSALYFCASSPQEGQLEQFFGPGTRLTVL.

The V gene is TRBV7-6, the J gene TRBJ1-1; possibly TRBD1 for D (6 bases). The CDR3 contains 14 residues. Germline V gives CDR1 SGHVS, CDR2 FNYEAQ. V gave up 4 bases and J gave up 3 bases, with 12 bases separating them. CDR3 protein: CASSSHGGDTEAFF. CDR3 bases: TGTGCCAGCAGCTCCCATGGGGGCGACACTGAAGCTTTCTTT.

This clone appeared a few times. V is TRBV7-9 and J is TRBJ2-5; tentatively, D is TRBD1 (5 bases). This CDR3 contains 15 residues. V was shortened by 4 bases and J by 5 bases, with 17 bases between the two germline ends. From germline, CDR1 is SEHNR and CDR2 FQNEAQ (reference sequence). CDR3 DNA sequence: TGTGCCAGCAGCTCATTGCCAGGGTGGCCGGAGACCCAGTACTTC. Translation: CASSSLPGWPETQYF.

V usage is TRBV7-9 and J usage is TRBJ2-5; D ambiguous. Germline V lookup: CDR1 SEHNR, CDR2 FQNEAQ (reference sequence). The CDR3 is made up of 13 amino acids. V lost 8 bases and J lost 4, with 14 bases in between. The CDR3 DNA follows: TGTGCCAGCCGAGCCCCCTCATTAGAGACCCAGTACTTC. Amino acid sequence: CASRAPSLETQYF.

The V gene is TRBV6-1, the J gene TRBJ1-1; no clear D. V was shortened by 0 bases and J by 5 bases, with 10 bases between the two germline ends. The CDR3 spans 14 residues. Per the germline V gene, CDR1 is MNHNS and CDR2 is SASEGT. The CDR3 protein is CASSEAIGETEAFF. DNA of the CDR3: TGTGCCAGCAGTGAAGCAATCGGAGAGACTGAAGCTTTCTTT.

The CDR3 is CASSHQVRGQGFPEQYF. DNA of the CDR3: TGTGCCAGCAGCCACCAAGTTAGGGGACAGGGGTTTCCCGAGCAGTACTTC. V usage is TRBV13 and J usage is TRBJ2-7; 10 positions agree with TRBD1. V was clipped by 5 bases and J by 6 bases; unmatched bases: 16. The CDR3 extends over 17 amino acids. The V gene's germline CDR1 is PRHDT and CDR2 FYEKMQ (reference sequence).

The V gene is TRBV11-2, the J gene TRBJ1-2; 7 nucleotides agree with TRBD1. CDR1 is SGHAT, CDR2 FQNNGV, per germline. This CDR3 contains 14 residues. V shed 5 bases and J 3 bases; nucleotides not matched to a gene: 6. The CDR3 is CASSPDRDHYGYTF. CDR3 nucleotide sequence: TGTGCCAGCAGCCCCGACAGGGACCACTATGGCTACACCTTC.

J is TRBJ2-3 and V is TRBV6-6; the match to TRBD1 covers 8 bases. In germline, CDR1 is MNHNY, CDR2 SVGAGI (reference sequence). V was pared by 5 bases and J by 0 bases, with 4 bases of the junction left unmatched. The CDR3 spans 15 residues. CDR3 amino acids: CASSPRDRSTDTQYF. Here the CDR3 DNA reads TGTGCCAGCAGTCCTCGGGACAGGAGCACAGATACGCAGTATTTT.

The sample holds one count of this clone. This chain joins TRBV20-1 and TRBJ2-1, with no clear D. CDR3 length equals 11 residues. V was shortened by 5 bases and J by 4 bases, with 6 bases between the two germline ends. CDR1 is DFQATT and CDR2 is SNEGSKA in the germline V gene (reference sequence). CDR3 protein: CSAPQYNEQFF. CDR3 sequence (DNA): TGCAGTGCTCCACAGTACAATGAGCAGTTCTTC.

This clone was observed a few times. The V call is TRBV18, the J call TRBJ2-7; 9 bases fit TRBD1. Trimming removed 3 bases from V and 5 bases from J; junction bases left unmatched: 8. The CDR3 length is 15 residues. Germline lookup yields CDR1 KGHSH and CDR2 LQKENI. The CDR3 loop reads CASSPADRGLDEQYF. CDR3 DNA: TGTGCCAGCTCACCGGCGGACAGGGGTTTAGACGAGCAGTACTTC.

This clone was detected only a few times. The rearrangement links TRBV27 to TRBJ2-5; the match to TRBD1 covers 7 bases. Germline V gene data show CDR1 as MNHEY and CDR2 as SMNVEV (reference sequence). V lost 5 bases and J lost 5; bases outside the gene matches: 8. CDR3 length equals 14 residues. The CDR3 bases are TGTGCCAGCAGTCTTCCGGGACAGTGGGAGACCCAGTACTTC. Translating it yields CASSLPGQWETQYF.

This clone showed up just a few times. The chain carries TRBV10-1 and TRBJ2-3, with a tentative D call TRBD2 (5 bases). Deletions cut 2 bases from V and 1 base from J, with 10 bases between. The CDR3 extends over 15 amino acids. Germline CDR1 is WNHNN and CDR2 is SYGVQD (reference sequence). This chain's CDR3 is CASSEGGLRTDTQYF. The CDR3 DNA is TGCGCCAGCAGTGAGGGAGGATTGCGCACAGATACGCAGTATTTT.

The chain couples TRBV19 to TRBJ1-1; the match to TRBD1 covers 9 bases. This CDR3 comprises 13 residues. V lost 5 bases, J lost 8 bases, and 6 bases stayed unmatched. CDR1 and CDR2 from the germline V gene are LNHDA and SQIVND (reference sequence). The CDR3 bases are TGTGCCAGTAGTTTCGGGACAGGGTACGAAGCTTTCTTT. It encodes CASSFGTGYEAFF.

Concerning this clone: This same CDR3 is encoded by further DNA sequences in the sample. This rearrangement joins TRBV5-1 to TRBJ2-3, with TRBD2 matching 13 bases. The CDR3 is 17 residues long. Germline V gene sequence: CDR1 SGHRS, CDR2 YFSETQ. With 4 bases clipped from V and 5 bases from J, the junction kept 10 bases outside the gene matches. The CDR3 is CASSPGLAGLWEDTQYF. The DNA of the CDR3 is TGCGCCAGCAGCCCGGGACTAGCGGGGCTTTGGGAAGATACGCAGTATTTT.